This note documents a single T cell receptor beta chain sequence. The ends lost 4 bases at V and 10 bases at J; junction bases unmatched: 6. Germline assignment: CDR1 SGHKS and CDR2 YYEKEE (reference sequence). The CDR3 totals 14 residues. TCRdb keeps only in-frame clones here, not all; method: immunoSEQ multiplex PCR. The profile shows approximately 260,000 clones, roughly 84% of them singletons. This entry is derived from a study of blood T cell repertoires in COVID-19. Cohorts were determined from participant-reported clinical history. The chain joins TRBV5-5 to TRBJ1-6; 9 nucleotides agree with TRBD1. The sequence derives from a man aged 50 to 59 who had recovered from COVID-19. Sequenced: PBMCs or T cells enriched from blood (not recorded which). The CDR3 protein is CASSTTGGGSPLHF. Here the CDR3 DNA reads TGTGCCAGCAGCACGACAGGGGGGGGATCACCCCTCCACTTT.